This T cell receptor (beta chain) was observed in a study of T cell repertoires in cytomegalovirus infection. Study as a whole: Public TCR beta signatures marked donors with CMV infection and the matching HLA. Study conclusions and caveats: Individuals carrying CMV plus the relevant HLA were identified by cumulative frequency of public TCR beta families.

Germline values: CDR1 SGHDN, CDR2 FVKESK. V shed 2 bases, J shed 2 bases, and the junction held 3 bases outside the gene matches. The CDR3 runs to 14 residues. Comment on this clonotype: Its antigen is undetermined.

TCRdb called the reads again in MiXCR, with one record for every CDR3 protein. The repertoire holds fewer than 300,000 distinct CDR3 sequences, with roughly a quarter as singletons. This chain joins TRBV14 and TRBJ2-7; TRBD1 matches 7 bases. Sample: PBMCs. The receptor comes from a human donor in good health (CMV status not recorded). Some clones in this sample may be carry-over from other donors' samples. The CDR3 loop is CASSQWGQTYEQYF. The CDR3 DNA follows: TGTGCCAGCAGCCAATGGGGACAGACCTACGAGCAGTACTTC.